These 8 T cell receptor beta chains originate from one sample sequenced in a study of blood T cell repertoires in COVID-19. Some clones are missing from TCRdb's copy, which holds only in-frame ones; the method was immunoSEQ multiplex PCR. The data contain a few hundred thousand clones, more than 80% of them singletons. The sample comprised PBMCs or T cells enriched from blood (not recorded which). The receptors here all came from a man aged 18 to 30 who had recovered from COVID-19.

CDR3 amino acids: CASSSTSTGNTIYF. DNA of the CDR3: TGCGCCAGCAGCTCCACTAGTACTGGAAACACCATATATTTT. The chain combines TRBV5-1 with TRBJ1-3; no definite D call. The CDR3 length is 14 residues. Trimming took off 3 bases at V and 2 bases at J, with 9 bases between the two ends. Germline V CDR1 and CDR2: SGHRS, YFSETQ.

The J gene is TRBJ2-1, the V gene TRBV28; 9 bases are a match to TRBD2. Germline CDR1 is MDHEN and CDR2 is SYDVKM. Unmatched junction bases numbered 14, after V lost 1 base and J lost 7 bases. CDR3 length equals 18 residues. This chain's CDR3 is CASSLSGVGSGRRNEQFF. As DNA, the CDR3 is TGTGCCAGCAGTTTATCAGGGGTGGGTAGCGGGAGACGGAATGAGCAGTTCTTC.

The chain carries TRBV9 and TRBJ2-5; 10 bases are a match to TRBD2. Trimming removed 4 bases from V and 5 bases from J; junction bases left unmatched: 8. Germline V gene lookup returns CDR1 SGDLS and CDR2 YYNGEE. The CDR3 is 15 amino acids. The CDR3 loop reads CASSQDGLAVETQYF. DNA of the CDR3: TGTGCCAGCAGCCAGGATGGACTAGCGGTGGAGACCCAGTACTTC.

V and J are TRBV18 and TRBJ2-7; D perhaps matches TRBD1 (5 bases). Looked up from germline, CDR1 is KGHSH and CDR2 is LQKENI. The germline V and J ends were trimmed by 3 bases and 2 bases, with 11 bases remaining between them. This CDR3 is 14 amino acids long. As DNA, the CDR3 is TGTGCCAGCTCACCGGGGCAGGCAACCTACGAGCAGTACTTC. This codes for CASSPGQATYEQYF.

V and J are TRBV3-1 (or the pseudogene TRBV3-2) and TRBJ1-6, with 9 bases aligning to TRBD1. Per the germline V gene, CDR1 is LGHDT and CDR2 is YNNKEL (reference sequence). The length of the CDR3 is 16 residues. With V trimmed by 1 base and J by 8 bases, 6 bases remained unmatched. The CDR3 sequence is CASSQGVRTGDSPLHF. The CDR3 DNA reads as TGTGCCAGCAGCCAAGGGGTTAGGACAGGGGATTCACCCCTCCACTTT.

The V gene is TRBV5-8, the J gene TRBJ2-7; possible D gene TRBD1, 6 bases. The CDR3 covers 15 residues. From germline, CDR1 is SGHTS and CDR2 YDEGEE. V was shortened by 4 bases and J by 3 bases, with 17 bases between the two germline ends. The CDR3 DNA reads TGTGCCAGCAGCACCAGGGGCAGCACCTTCTACGAGCAGTACTTC. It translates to CASSTRGSTFYEQYF. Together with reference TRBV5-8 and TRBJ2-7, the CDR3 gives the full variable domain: EAGVTQSPTHLIKTRGQQATLRCSPISGHTSVYWYQQALGLGLQFLLWYDEGEERNRGNFPPRFSGRQFPNYSSELNVNALELEDSALYLCASSTRGSTFYEQYFGPGTRLTVT.

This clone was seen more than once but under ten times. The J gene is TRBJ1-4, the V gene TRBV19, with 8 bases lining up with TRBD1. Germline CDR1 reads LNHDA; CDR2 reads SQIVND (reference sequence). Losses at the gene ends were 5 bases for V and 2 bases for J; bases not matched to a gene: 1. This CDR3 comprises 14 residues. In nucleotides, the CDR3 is TGTGCCAGTAGTCGGACAGGGACTAATGAAAAACTGTTTTTT. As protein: CASSRTGTNEKLFF. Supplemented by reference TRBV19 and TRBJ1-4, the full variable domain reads DGGITQSPKYLFRKEGQNVTLSCEQNLNHDAMYWYRQDPGQGLRLIYYSQIVNDFQKGDIAEGYSVSREKKESFPLTVTSAQKNPTAFYLCASSRTGTNEKLFFGSGTQLSVL.

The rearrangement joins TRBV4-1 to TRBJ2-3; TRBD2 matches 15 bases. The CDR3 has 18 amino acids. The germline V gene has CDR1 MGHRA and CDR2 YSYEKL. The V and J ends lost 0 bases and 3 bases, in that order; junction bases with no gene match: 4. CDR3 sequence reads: CASSQDWGTSGRTDTQYF. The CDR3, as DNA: TGCGCCAGCAGCCAAGATTGGGGGACTAGCGGGAGGACAGATACGCAGTATTTT.